This passage covers 3 T cell receptor beta chains from one sample sequenced in a study of T cell responses to AZD1222 COVID-19 vaccine (dated by TCRdb to 2020 to 2023). Library preparation employed the immunoSEQ multiplex PCR assay. Drawn from immuneACCESS, this table holds only the in-frame rearrangements with V and J called that TCRdb kept. Clones are partly lost; checked studies trace under half to an unresolved V gene and leave the rest unexplained. The table for this sample lists about 87,000 clones; 85% to 90% of them were counted only once. The ten most abundant clones make up more than 7.5% of the sample. The time point label, as the study defines it: baseline before first vaccination. Material: peripheral blood, obtained on day 0 of AZD1222 vaccination. These TCRs come from an adult in good health.

In this sample, this clone turned up once. V gene TRBV18 combines with J gene TRBJ2-7, with TRBD1 matching over 11 bases. V dropped 3 bases and J dropped 4; count of bases not matched to a gene: 2. The CDR3 sequence is 14 residues long. The germline V gene has CDR1 KGHSH and CDR2 LQKENI. The CDR3 bases are TGTGCCAGCTCACCGGGACAGGGGGAATACGAGCAGTACTTC. Translating gives CASSPGQGEYEQYF. Full variable domain (missing parts from reference TRBV18 and TRBJ2-7): NAGVMQNPRHLVRRRGQEARLRCSPMKGHSHVYWYRQLPEEGLKFMVYLQKENIIDESGMPKERFSAEFPKEGPSILRIQQVVRGDSAAYFCASSPGQGEYEQYFGPGTRLTVT.

This clone was detected only once. The chain carries TRBV29-1 and TRBJ1-3, with D possibly matching TRBD1 (6 bases). The CDR3 consists of 13 residues. Between the trimmed V and J ends, which lost 8 bases and 15 bases, there was a span of 26 bases. The germline gives CDR1 SQVTM, CDR2 ANQGSEA. The CDR3 sequence: CSPNNFLGGLGYF. The DNA for the CDR3 is TGCAGCCCAAATAATTTCCTGGGGGGGCTAGGATATTTT.

The chain has TRBV9 and TRBJ2-1; 12 bases match TRBD2. Germline V CDR1 and CDR2: SGDLS, YYNGEE. The CDR3 is made up of 18 amino acids. V shed 3 bases, J shed 7 bases, and the junction held 14 bases outside the gene matches. CDR3: CASSAALAGGRSRNEQFF. CDR3 DNA: TGTGCCAGCAGCGCCGCCCTAGCGGGGGGGCGAAGTCGTAATGAGCAGTTCTTC.